The 26 T cell receptor beta chains in this list originate from one sample, sequenced in a study of blood T cells in healthy people across ages. The second PCR ran roughly 7 to 12 cycles with a sample-barcoded 5' primer and J-beta primers. TCRdb fed the 5' RACE reads into MiXCR, producing one record per CDR3 protein. The sample has 1.5 million to 2 million distinct CDR3 sequences; about 28% are singletons. Sequencing used blood. These receptors all come from a woman aged 25 to 45 in good health.

This clonotype has a handful of counts. The rearrangement joins TRBV5-1 to TRBJ1-1; no clear D. V lost 8 bases to trimming and J lost 3 bases, with 17 bases between them. Germline values: CDR1 SGHRS, CDR2 YFSETQ. The CDR3 runs to 14 residues. The CDR3 nucleotides are TGCGCCAGTCGGAGGGAAGGAGGCCACACTGAAGCTTTCTTT. Its translation: CASRREGGHTEAFF.

At least ten counts were recorded for this clonotype. V is TRBV20-1 and J is TRBJ2-4; 8 bases fit TRBD2. V gave up 3 bases and J gave up 8 bases; unmatched junction bases: 12. This CDR3 spans 15 amino acids. From germline, CDR1 is DFQATT and CDR2 SNEGSKA (reference sequence). Here the CDR3 DNA reads TGCAGTGCTAGTTACCCGATCACGGGAGGGGACATTCAGTACTTC. Protein sequence: CSASYPITGGDIQYF.

A few counts support this clonotype. Germline and junction disagree at one end, which may indicate a read error. This chain connects TRBV7-2 to TRBJ2-3; 14 bases agree with TRBD2. Germline V gene data show CDR1 as SGHTA and CDR2 as FQGNSA. CDR3 length equals 17 residues. In DNA, the CDR3 is TGTGCCAGCAGCTTAGGGACTAGCGGGGGGTACGAAGATACGCGGTATTTT. The encoded protein is CASSLGTSGGYEDTRYF.

This chain uses TRBV6-7 with TRBJ2-2; unclear D gene. TRBV6-7 is an open reading frame whose function is uncertain. V was cut by 0 bases and J by 0 bases, with 8 bases left in between. The CDR3 has 16 amino acids. The CDR3 DNA reads as TGTGCCAGCAGTTACTCCGGAAGATCGAACACCGGGGAGCTGTTTTTT. Amino acid sequence: CASSYSGRSNTGELFF.

This clonotype has a handful of counts. This chain uses TRBV5-1 with TRBJ2-1, with 11 nucleotides matching TRBD2. Per germline, CDR1 SGHRS and CDR2 YFSETQ. This CDR3 has 17 amino acids. V dropped 0 bases and J dropped 7; count of bases not matched to a gene: 9. CDR3 sequence: CASSLVVAGGPRNEQFF. The CDR3 nucleotides are TGCGCCAGCAGCTTGGTGGTAGCGGGAGGGCCAAGGAATGAGCAGTTCTTC.

This clonotype was seen a few times. This chain joins TRBV10-3 and TRBJ1-2; 7 nucleotides match TRBD1. The CDR3 runs to 17 residues. The ends lost 2 bases at V and 5 bases at J; junction bases unmatched: 14. Germline-derived CDR1 and CDR2 are ENHRY and SYGVKD. The CDR3 sequence: CAISEPNTGDPGYGYTF. CDR3 nucleotide sequence: TGTGCCATCAGTGAGCCGAACACAGGGGATCCCGGGTATGGCTACACCTTC.

This clonotype was seen a few times. V is TRBV7-2 and J is TRBJ1-5; TRBD1 might be the D (5 bases). Per the germline V gene, CDR1 is SGHTA and CDR2 is FQGNSA. The CDR3 has 15 residues. V was cut by 5 bases and J by 0 bases, with 11 bases left in between. CDR3 loop: CASSGSGGSNQPQHF. CDR3 nucleotides: TGTGCCAGCAGCGGGTCGGGGGGTAGCAATCAGCCCCAGCATTTT.

This clonotype was recorded many times. The rearrangement uses TRBV28 and TRBJ2-5; TRBD1 might be the D (5 bases). V gave up 3 bases and J gave up 5 bases, with 13 bases separating them. The CDR3 runs 14 residues. Germline V gene data show CDR1 as MDHEN and CDR2 as SYDVKM. The CDR3 DNA sequence: TGTGCCAGCAGTTTTCGCAGGGCGGACGAGACCCAGTACTTC. Protein product: CASSFRRADETQYF.

This clonotype appeared many times. The chain couples TRBV12-3 or TRBV12-4 to TRBJ2-4; 8 bases are a match to TRBD1. The CDR3 is 17 residues long. V shed 4 bases, J shed 1 base, and the junction held 9 bases outside the gene matches. The chain's CDR3 is CASSSNRGDVAKNIQYF. CDR3 DNA: TGTGCCAGCAGTTCGAACAGGGGGGACGTTGCCAAAAACATTCAGTACTTC.

This clonotype turned up a few times. The J gene is TRBJ2-2, the V gene TRBV20-1; D is possibly TRBD2 (5 bases). The CDR3 loop spans 15 amino acids. The V end lost 6 bases, the J end lost 0 bases, and 14 bases lay between the germline ends. CDR1 and CDR2 (germline): DFQATT, SNEGSKA (reference sequence). The CDR3 reads CSARGVGTNTGELFF. The CDR3 DNA is TGCAGTGCCCGTGGTGTCGGGACGAACACCGGGGAGCTGTTTTTT.

A few counts support this clonotype. The V gene is TRBV19, the J gene TRBJ1-2; no clear D gene. The CDR3 runs 12 residues. The germline V gene has CDR1 LNHDA and CDR2 SQIVND (reference sequence). V was pared by 7 bases and J by 2 bases, with 8 bases between. The CDR3 coding sequence is TGTGCCAGTAAACAGTTCAACTATGGCTACACCTTC. Translated, it gives CASKQFNYGYTF.

This clonotype was counted a few times. V and J are TRBV28 and TRBJ2-3; TRBD1 aligns across 8 bases. This CDR3 is 18 amino acids long. Trimming took 3 bases from V and 1 from J; bases not matched to a gene: 12. Germline-derived CDR1 and CDR2 are MDHEN and SYDVKM. The CDR3 coding sequence is TGTGCCAGCAGTTTCTATGGATTGCGGGGACAGGGCACAGATACGCAGTATTTT. Its protein product is CASSFYGLRGQGTDTQYF.

Comments on this clonotype: A clone one base away is much larger, so this may be a read error. The chain joins TRBV5-7 to TRBJ2-7; D not resolved. TRBV5-7 is recorded as an ORF, its role being uncertain. The CDR3 contains 17 residues. The CDR3 sequence: CACSLIKWADTAHEQYF. CDR3 DNA sequence: TGTGCCTGCAGCTTGATCAAATGGGCAGACACAGCCCACGAGCAGTACTTC.

This clonotype turned up a few times. This chain joins TRBV2 and TRBJ1-2, with D perhaps TRBD1 (6 bases). Germline CDR1 is SNHLY and CDR2 is FYNNEI. Trimming cost V 7 bases and J 3 bases, with 18 bases left between them. This CDR3 region has 15 residues. The CDR3 DNA sequence: TGTGCCAGCACCACGGGAGGCAGGGGTGACTATGGCTACACCTTC. Its protein is CASTTGGRGDYGYTF.

The genes are TRBV7-2 and TRBJ2-1; TRBD2 matches 9 bases. CDR1 is SGHTA and CDR2 is FQGNSA in the germline V gene. With 1 base clipped from V and 8 bases from J, the junction kept 6 bases outside the gene matches. The CDR3 totals 15 residues. The CDR3 DNA is TGTGCCAGCAGCTTAGAACCCTTAGCGGGAGATGAGCAGTTCTTC. This sequence encodes CASSLEPLAGDEQFF.

This clonotype was detected many times. The V gene is TRBV12-3 or TRBV12-4, the J gene TRBJ2-1; 8 bases align to TRBD2. This CDR3 has 15 residues. The ends lost 6 bases at V and 5 bases at J; junction bases unmatched: 9. Here the CDR3 DNA reads TGTGCCAGCAGCTCTCTAGGCGGGGGGCACAATGAGCAGTTCTTC. Its protein product is CASSSLGGGHNEQFF.

This clonotype was observed a handful of times. The chain joins TRBV6-5 to TRBJ1-6; maybe TRBD1 (5 bases). V lost 4 bases and J 12 bases, leaving 13 bases between the germline ends. The CDR3 is 13 residues long. The germline gives CDR1 MNHEY, CDR2 SVGAGI. The CDR3 region is CASSSDRILPLHF. The CDR3 DNA follows: TGTGCCAGCAGTTCCGACAGAATTTTACCCCTCCACTTT.

This clonotype was seen repeatedly, ten times or more. The chain is built from TRBV20-1 and TRBJ2-3; D is unclear. The CDR3 is 14 residues long. Deletions cut 2 bases from V and 5 bases from J, with 14 bases between. Looked up from germline, CDR1 is DFQATT and CDR2 is SNEGSKA (reference sequence). CDR3: CSARRDPRQDTQYF. CDR3 sequence (DNA): TGCAGTGCTAGAAGGGATCCTAGGCAAGATACGCAGTATTTT.

The chain employs TRBV20-1 and TRBJ1-4; a possible D gene is TRBD1 (6 bases). V lost 5 bases and J 8 bases, leaving 15 bases between the germline ends. From germline, CDR1 is DFQATT and CDR2 SNEGSKA (reference sequence). The CDR3 runs to 13 residues. In DNA, the CDR3 is TGCAGTGCTCGGGCAGGGGAGGGGGAAAAACTGTTTTTT. Residues: CSARAGEGEKLFF.

A word on this clonotype: This may be a read error, as it is one base from a much larger clone. This CDR3 is CASTEAAGAYEQYF. DNA of the CDR3: TGTGCCAGCACCGAGGCGGCAGGAGCCTACGAGCAGTACTTC. This chain connects TRBV28 to TRBJ2-7; D is ambiguous. Germline values: CDR1 MDHEN, CDR2 SYDVKM. Trimming cost V 7 bases and J 2 bases, with 15 bases left between them. The CDR3 spans 14 residues.

This clonotype has ten or more counts. The V gene is TRBV7-3, the J gene TRBJ2-3; TRBD1 matches at 10 bases. Germline trimming cut 3 bases from V and 6 bases from J; bases unmatched to any gene: 24. CDR1 is SGHTA, CDR2 FQGTGA, per germline. This CDR3 contains 21 residues. The CDR3, as DNA: TGTGCCAGCAGCTTCGGCTACCGGGACAGGGGATCGGAGAGGGGACTCGATACGCAGTATTTT. This translates into CASSFGYRDRGSERGLDTQYF.

This clonotype appeared many times. The V gene is TRBV7-2, the J gene TRBJ2-1, with a weak D call TRBD2 (7 bases). Germline lookup yields CDR1 SGHTA and CDR2 FQGNSA. Trimming stripped 6 bases from V and 2 bases from J, with 17 bases between. This CDR3 has 16 residues. DNA of the CDR3: TGTGCCAGCAGTTCAGAAGGGGGGGTAACCTACAATGAGCAGTTCTTC. Its protein product is CASSSEGGVTYNEQFF.

The rearrangement links TRBV7-9 to TRBJ2-6; D might be TRBD1 or TRBD2, each matching 7 bases. V was trimmed by 2 bases and J by 0 bases, leaving 17 bases between them. The CDR3 totals 19 residues. Germline CDR1 and CDR2: SEHNR and FQNEAQ (reference sequence). In DNA form, the CDR3 reads TGTGCCAGCAGCTTATTGGGAGGGACAGCCAGCTCTGGGGCCAACGTCCTGACTTTC. It is translated as CASSLLGGTASSGANVLTF. Full variable domain (missing parts from reference TRBV7-9 and TRBJ2-6): DTGVSQNPRHKITKRGQNVTFRCDPISEHNRLYWYRQTLGQGPEFLTYFQNEAQLEKSRLLSDRFSAERPKGSFSTLEIQRTEQGDSAMYLCASSLLGGTASSGANVLTFGAGSRLTVL.

The chain recombines TRBV20-1 with TRBJ2-5; D is possibly TRBD1 or TRBD2 (6 bases each). The CDR3 loop spans 11 amino acids. Looked up from germline, CDR1 is DFQATT and CDR2 is SNEGSKA (reference sequence). Deletions cut 7 bases from V and 5 bases from J, with 11 bases between. The CDR3 spells CSVRGRETQYF. The CDR3 DNA reads TGCAGTGTGAGGGGGAGGGAGACCCAGTACTTC.

Regarding this clonotype: Just one base apart from a much larger clone, this may be a read error. V and J are TRBV18 and TRBJ2-7, with D possibly TRBD1 on 6 matching bases. This CDR3 comprises 13 residues. V lost 8 bases and J lost 3, with 14 bases in between. The germline CDR1 and CDR2 sequences are KGHSH and LQKENI. The CDR3 DNA follows: TGTGCCAGCCCTCCAGGGGTGGACTACGAGCAGTACTTC. Protein: CASPPGVDYEQYF.

This clonotype was seen at least ten times. The chain recombines TRBV12-3 or TRBV12-4 with TRBJ2-3; D unclear. V was cut by 5 bases and J by 6 bases, with 12 bases left in between. The CDR3 spans 13 residues. The CDR3: CASSPPSGDTQYF. The CDR3 region has the DNA TGTGCCAGCAGTCCGCCGTCGGGCGATACGCAGTATTTT.